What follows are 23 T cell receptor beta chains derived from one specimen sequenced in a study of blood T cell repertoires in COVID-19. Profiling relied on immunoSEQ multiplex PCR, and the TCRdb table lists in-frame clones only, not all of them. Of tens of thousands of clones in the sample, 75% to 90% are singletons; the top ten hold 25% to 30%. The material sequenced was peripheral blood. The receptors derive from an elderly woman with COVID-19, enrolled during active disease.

The CDR3 DNA reads as TGTGCCAGCAGCCAAGAATTGCTAGCGGGGGGTTCAGATACGCAGTATTTT. Protein: CASSQELLAGGSDTQYF. The chain links TRBV4-2 to TRBJ2-3; 11 positions agree with TRBD2. Germline CDR1 and CDR2: LGHNA and YNFKEQ. The CDR3 is made up of 17 amino acids. The ends lost 0 bases at V and 4 bases at J; junction bases unmatched: 6.

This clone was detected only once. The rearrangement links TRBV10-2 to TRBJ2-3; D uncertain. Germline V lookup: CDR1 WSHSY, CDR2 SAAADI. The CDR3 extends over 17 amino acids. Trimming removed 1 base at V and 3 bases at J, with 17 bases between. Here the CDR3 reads CASSEWRQGKVTDTQYF. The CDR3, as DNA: TGCGCCAGCAGTGAGTGGCGACAAGGCAAAGTGACAGATACGCAGTATTTT.

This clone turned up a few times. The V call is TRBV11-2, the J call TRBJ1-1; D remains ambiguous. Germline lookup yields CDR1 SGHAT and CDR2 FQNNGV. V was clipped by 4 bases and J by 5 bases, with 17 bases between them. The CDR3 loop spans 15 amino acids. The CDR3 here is CASSSAAGSKTEAFF. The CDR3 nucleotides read TGTGCCAGCAGCTCCGCGGCGGGTTCCAAAACTGAAGCTTTCTTT.

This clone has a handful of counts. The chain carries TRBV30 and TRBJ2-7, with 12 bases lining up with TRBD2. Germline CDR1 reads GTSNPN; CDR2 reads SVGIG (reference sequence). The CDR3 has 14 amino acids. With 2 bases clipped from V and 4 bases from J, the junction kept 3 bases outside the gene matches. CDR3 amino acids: CAWSPLAGGYEQYF. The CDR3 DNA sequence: TGTGCCTGGAGTCCGCTAGCGGGGGGGTACGAGCAGTACTTC.

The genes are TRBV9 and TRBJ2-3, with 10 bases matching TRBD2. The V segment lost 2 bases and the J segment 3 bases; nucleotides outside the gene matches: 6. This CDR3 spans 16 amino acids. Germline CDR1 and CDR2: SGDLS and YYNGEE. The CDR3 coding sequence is TGTGCCAGCAGCGTCAGCGGGGGGGTTAGTACAGATACGCAGTATTTT. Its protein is CASSVSGGVSTDTQYF.

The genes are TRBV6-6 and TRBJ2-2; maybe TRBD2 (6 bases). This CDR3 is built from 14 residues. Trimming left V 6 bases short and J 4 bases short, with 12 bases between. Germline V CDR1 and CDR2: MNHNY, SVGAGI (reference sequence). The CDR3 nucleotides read TGTGCCAGCAGCGGACGGGGAGGCACCGGGGAGCTGTTTTTT. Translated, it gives CASSGRGGTGELFF.

The CDR3 loop is CASSPRGGSTDTQYF. In nucleotides, the CDR3 is TGTGCCAGCAGCCCGAGGGGGGGGAGCACAGATACGCAGTATTTT. This chain connects TRBV6-2 or TRBV6-3 to TRBJ2-3, with D possibly being TRBD2 (7 bases). Germline V gene lookup returns CDR1 MNHEY and CDR2 SVGEGT. Deletions cut 6 bases from V and 0 bases from J, with 13 bases between. The CDR3 spans 15 residues.

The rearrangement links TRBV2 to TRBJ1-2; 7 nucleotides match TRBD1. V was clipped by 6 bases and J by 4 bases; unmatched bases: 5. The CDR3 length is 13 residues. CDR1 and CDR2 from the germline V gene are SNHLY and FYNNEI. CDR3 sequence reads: CASRRGTAYGYTF. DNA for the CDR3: TGTGCCAGCAGGAGGGGGACAGCCTATGGCTACACCTTC.

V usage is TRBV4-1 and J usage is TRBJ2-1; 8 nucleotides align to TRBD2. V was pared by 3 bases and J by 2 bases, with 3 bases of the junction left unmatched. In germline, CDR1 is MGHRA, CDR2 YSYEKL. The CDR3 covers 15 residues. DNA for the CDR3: TGCGCCAGCAGCCATCACGGGGGGGCCTACAATGAGCAGTTCTTC. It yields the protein CASSHHGGAYNEQFF.

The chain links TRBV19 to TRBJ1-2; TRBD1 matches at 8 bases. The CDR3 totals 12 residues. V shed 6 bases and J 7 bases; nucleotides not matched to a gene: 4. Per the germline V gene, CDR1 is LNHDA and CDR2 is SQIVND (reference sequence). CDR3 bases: TGTGCCAGTAGGGACAGGGACCGTGGCTACACCTTC. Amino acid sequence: CASRDRDRGYTF. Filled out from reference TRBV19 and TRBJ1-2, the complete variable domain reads DGGITQSPKYLFRKEGQNVTLSCEQNLNHDAMYWYRQDPGQGLRLIYYSQIVNDFQKGDIAEGYSVSREKKESFPLTVTSAQKNPTAFYLCASRDRDRGYTFGSGTRLTVV.

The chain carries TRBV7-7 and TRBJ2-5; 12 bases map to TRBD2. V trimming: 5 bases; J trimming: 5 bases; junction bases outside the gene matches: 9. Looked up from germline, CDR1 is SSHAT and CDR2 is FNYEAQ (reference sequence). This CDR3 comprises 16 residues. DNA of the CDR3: TGTGCCAGCAGCCTCAGCCCTAGCGGGGGGGCGGAGACCCAGTACTTC. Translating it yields CASSLSPSGGAETQYF.

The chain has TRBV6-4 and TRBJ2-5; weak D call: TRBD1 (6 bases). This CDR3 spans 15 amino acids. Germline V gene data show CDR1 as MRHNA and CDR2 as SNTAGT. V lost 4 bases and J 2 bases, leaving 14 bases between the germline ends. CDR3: CASSATGTLQETQYF. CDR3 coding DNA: TGTGCCAGCAGTGCCACCGGGACACTGCAAGAGACCCAGTACTTC.

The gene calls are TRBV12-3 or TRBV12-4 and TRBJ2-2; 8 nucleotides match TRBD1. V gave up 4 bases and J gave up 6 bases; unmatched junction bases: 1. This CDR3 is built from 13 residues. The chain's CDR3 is CASSSTGAGELFF. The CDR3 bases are TGTGCCAGCAGTTCGACAGGGGCCGGGGAGCTGTTTTTT.

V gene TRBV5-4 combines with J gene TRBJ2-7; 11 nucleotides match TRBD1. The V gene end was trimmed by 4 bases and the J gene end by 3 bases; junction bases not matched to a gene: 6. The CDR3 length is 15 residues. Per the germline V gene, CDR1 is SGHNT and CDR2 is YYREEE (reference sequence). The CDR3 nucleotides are TGTGCCAGCAGCCGTACCGGGACAGGGGGCTACGAGCAGTACTTC. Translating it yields CASSRTGTGGYEQYF.

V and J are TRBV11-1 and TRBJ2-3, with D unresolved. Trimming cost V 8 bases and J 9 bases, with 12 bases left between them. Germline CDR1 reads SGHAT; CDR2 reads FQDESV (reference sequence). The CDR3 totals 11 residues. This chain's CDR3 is CASGVGGTQYF. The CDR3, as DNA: TGTGCCAGCGGCGTTGGCGGCACGCAGTATTTT.

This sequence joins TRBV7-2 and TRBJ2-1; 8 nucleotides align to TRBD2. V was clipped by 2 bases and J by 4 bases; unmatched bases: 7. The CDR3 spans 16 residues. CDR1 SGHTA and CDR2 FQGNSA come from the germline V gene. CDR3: CASSLLGGGLYNEQFF. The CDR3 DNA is TGTGCCAGCAGCTTATTGGGCGGGGGGTTGTACAATGAGCAGTTCTTC.

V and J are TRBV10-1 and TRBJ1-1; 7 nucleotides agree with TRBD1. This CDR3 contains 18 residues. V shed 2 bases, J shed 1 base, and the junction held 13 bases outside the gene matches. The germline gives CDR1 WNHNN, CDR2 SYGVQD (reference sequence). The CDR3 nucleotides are TGCGCCAGCAGTGAGGGTGTGACAGGGCGCTTATGGAACACTGAAGCTTTCTTT. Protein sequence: CASSEGVTGRLWNTEAFF.

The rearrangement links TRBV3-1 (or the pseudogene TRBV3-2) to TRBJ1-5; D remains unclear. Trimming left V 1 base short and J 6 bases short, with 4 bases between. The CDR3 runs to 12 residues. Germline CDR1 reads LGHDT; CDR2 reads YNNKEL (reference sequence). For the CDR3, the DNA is TGTGCCAGCAGCCAAGGTAGTCAGCCCCAGCATTTT. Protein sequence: CASSQGSQPQHF.

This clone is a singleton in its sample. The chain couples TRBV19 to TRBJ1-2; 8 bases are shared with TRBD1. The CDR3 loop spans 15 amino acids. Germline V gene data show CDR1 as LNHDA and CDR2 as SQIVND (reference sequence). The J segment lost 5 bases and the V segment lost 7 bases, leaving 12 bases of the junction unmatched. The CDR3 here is CASTPGQGAWYGYTF. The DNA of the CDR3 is TGTGCCAGTACTCCCGGACAGGGAGCATGGTATGGCTACACCTTC.

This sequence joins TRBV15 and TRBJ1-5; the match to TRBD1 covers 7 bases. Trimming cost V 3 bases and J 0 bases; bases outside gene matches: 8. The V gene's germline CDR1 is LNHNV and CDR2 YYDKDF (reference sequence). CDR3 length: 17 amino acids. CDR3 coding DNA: TGTGCCACCAGCAGGGACATGCAGGGGGGTAGCAATCAGCCCCAGCATTTT. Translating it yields CATSRDMQGGSNQPQHF.

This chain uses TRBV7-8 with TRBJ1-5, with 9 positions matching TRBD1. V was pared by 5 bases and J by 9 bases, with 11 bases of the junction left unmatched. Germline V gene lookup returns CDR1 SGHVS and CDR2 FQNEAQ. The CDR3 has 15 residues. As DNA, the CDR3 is TGTGCCAGCAGCAAAGGACAGGGGTGGTTCAGGCCCCAGCATTTT. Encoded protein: CASSKGQGWFRPQHF.

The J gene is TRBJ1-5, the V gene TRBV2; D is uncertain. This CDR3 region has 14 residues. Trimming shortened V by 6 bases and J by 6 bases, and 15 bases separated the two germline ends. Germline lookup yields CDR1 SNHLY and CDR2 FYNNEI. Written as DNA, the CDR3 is TGTGCCAGCAGAAAAGGAGGGATTGGTCAGCCCCAGCATTTT. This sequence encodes CASRKGGIGQPQHF.

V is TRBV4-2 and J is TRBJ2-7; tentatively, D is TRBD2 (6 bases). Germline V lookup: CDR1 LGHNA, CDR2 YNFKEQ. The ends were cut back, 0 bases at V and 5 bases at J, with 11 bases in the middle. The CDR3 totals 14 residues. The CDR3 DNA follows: TGTGCCAGCAGCCAAGAAGGACTATCCCACGAGCAGTACTTC. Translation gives CASSQEGLSHEQYF.